The rows below give T cell receptor beta chains drawn from one sample of a study of control samples from healthy donors and cancer patients. Libraries were prepared by immunoSEQ multiplex PCR; TCRdb keeps only in-frame clonotypes and omits some of them. This table holds under 450,000 clones, 90% found once. Sequencing was carried out using PBMCs. These TCRs come from a man between 40 and 49 years old with head and neck cancer. Each CDR3 is given with its conserved first and last residue. The D gene is left open where the match is weak.

>TRBV5-1|TRBJ2-7|.
CASSLRSGDEQYF
>TRBV7-9|TRBJ2-5|.
CASSLGGLETQYF
>TRBV4-2|TRBJ1-3|.
CASSHEDVGNTIYF
>TRBV7-9|TRBJ2-1|.
CASTPPGQIGNEQFF
>TRBV6-5|TRBJ2-5|.
CASSYEQGQETQYF
>TRBV9|TRBJ2-1|TRBD2
CASSTSGRGIIEQFF
>TRBV6-6|TRBJ1-2|TRBD1
CASSQGQGASYGYTF
>TRBV6-6|TRBJ2-5|.
CASSYGRQIQETQYF
>TRBV30|TRBJ2-1|.
CAWSLGESSYNEQFF
>TRBV3-1/TRBV3-2|TRBJ2-7|.
CASSQGGKVFGWYF
>TRBV10-3|TRBJ2-7|TRBD2
CAIGTSGDIKISYEQYF
>TRBV4-1|TRBJ2-3|TRBD2
CASSQAWVPLAGGGTDTQYF
>TRBV6-5|TRBJ1-1|TRBD1
CASSYTGVNTEAFF
>TRBV5-6|TRBJ1-5|.
CASSAGRSQPQHF
>TRBV10-1|TRBJ1-1|TRBD1
CASSERQGPNTEAFF
>TRBV28|TRBJ1-4|.
CASSLFGKLFF
>TRBV5-6|TRBJ2-7|.
CASSFDRAYEQYF
>TRBV28|TRBJ2-7|TRBD1
CASRPQGVGSYEQYF
>TRBV9|TRBJ2-1|.
CASSVGSEYNEQFF
>TRBV7-9|TRBJ2-1|TRBD2
CASTPGGLAVNNEQFF
>TRBV28|TRBJ1-4|TRBD1
CASSSLTTGPLAQGVFF
>TRBV15|TRBJ2-2|TRBD1
CATSSLGQGPPSGELFF
>TRBV9|TRBJ2-1|.
CASSVEQGWGNEQFF